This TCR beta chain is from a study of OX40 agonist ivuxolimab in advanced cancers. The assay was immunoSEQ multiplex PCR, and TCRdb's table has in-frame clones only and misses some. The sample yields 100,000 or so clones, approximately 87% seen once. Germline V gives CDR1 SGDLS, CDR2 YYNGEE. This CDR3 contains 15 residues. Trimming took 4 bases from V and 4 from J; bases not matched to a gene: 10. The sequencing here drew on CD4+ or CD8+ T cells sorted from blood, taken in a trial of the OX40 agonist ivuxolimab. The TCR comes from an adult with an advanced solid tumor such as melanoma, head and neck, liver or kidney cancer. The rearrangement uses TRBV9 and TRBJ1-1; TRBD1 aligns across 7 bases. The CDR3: CASSPKGQLSTEAFF. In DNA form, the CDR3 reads TGTGCCAGCAGCCCCAAGGGACAGCTGAGCACTGAAGCTTTCTTT.